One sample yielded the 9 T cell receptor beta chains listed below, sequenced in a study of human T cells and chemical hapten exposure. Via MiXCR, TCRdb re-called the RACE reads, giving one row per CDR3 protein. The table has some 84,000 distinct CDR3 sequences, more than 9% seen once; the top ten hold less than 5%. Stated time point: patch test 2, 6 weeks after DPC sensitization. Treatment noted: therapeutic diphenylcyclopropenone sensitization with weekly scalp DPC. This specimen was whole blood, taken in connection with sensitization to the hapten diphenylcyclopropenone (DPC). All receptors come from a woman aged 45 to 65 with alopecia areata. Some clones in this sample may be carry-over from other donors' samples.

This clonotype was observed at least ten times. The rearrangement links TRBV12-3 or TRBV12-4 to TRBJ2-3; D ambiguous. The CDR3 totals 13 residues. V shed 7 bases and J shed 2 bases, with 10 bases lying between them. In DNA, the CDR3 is TGTGCCAGCAAGATCCCCCTCACAGATACGCAGTATTTT. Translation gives CASKIPLTDTQYF.

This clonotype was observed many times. Here the CDR3 DNA reads TGTGCCAGCAGCAAAGGTGCGGGGGTTCCAAACGAGCAGTACTTC. Residues: CASSKGAGVPNEQYF. The V gene is TRBV21-1, the J gene TRBJ2-7; the D segment call TRBD1 is taken from the table without a DNA check. TRBV21-1 is listed as a pseudogene. This CDR3 contains 15 residues.

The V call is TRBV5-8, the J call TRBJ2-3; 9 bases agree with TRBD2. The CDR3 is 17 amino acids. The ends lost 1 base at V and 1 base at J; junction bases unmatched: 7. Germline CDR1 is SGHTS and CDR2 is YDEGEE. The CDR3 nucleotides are TGTGCCAGCAGCTTGCCGCGGGAGGGCCACGGCACAGATACGCAGTATTTT. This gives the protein CASSLPREGHGTDTQYF.

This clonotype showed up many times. The CDR3 region has the DNA TGTGCCAGCAGCCCCACCAATACCCAAGAGACCCAGTACTTC. Protein sequence: CASSPTNTQETQYF. The V gene is TRBV7-2, the J gene TRBJ2-5; D gene uncertain. V gave up 5 bases and J gave up 1 base, with 11 bases separating them. The CDR3 runs to 14 residues. Germline V gene lookup returns CDR1 SGHTA and CDR2 FQGNSA.

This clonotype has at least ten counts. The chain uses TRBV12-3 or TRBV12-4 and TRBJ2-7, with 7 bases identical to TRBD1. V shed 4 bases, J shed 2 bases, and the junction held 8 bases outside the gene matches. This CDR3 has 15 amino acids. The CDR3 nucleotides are TGTGCCAGCAGTTCGCAGGGGGTGAAACCCTACGAGCAGTACTTC. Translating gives CASSSQGVKPYEQYF.

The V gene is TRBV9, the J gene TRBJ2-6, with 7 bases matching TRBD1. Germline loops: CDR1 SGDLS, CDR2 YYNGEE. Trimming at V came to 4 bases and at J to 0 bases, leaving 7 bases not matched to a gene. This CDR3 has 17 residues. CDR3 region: CASSLRTGSSGANVLTF. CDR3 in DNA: TGTGCCAGCAGCTTAAGGACAGGCAGCTCTGGGGCCAACGTCCTGACTTTC.

In DNA, the CDR3 is TGTGCCAGCAGCTCCGGACGGAACTCCTACGAGCAGTACTTC. It is translated as CASSSGRNSYEQYF. The chain carries TRBV2 and TRBJ2-7, with D unclear. The CDR3 consists of 14 residues. The V end was cut by 6 bases, the J end by 0 bases, with 12 bases between. Germline V gene data show CDR1 as SNHLY and CDR2 as FYNNEI.

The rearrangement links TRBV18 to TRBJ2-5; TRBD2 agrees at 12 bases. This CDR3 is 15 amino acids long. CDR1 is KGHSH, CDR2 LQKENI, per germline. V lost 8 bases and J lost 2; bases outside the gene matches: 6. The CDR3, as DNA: TGTGCCAGCACTGGACTAGCGGGATCTCAAGAGACCCAGTACTTC. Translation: CASTGLAGSQETQYF.

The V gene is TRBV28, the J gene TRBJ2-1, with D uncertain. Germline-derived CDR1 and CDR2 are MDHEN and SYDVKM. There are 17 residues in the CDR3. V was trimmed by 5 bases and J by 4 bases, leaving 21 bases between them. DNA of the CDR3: TGTGCCAGCAGTCCCTCCTTTGAACCACCTGGATACAATGAGCAGTTCTTC. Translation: CASSPSFEPPGYNEQFF.